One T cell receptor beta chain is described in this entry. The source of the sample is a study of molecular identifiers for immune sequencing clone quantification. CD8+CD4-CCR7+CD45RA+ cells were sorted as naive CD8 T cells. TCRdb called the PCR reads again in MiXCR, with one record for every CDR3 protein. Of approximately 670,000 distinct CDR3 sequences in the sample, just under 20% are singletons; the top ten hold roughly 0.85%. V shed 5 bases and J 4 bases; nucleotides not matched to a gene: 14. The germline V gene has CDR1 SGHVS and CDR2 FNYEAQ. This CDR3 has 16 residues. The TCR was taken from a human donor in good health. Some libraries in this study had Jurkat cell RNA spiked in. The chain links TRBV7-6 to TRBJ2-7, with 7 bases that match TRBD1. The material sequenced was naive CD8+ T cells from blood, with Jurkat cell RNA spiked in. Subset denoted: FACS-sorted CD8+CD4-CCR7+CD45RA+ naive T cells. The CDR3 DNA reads TGTGCCAGCAGCCTCAGCACTACAGGGGCTGCTTACGAGCAGTACTTC. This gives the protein CASSLSTTGAAYEQYF.